The 14 T cell receptor beta chains listed next were all sequenced from one sample in a study of cytomegalovirus exposure and HLA in healthy donors. PCR involved 60 Vbeta and 13 Jbeta primers. Profiled with immunoSEQ multiplex PCR; TCRdb holds only in-frame clones, not every one. The sample carries around 130,000 clones, roughly four fifths recorded once. Specimen: PBMCs. These receptors came from a woman between 18 and 29 years old in good health and CMV-seronegative.

V and J are TRBV4-2 and TRBJ2-3, with 14 bases matching TRBD2. The CDR3 has 18 residues. V was clipped by 1 base and J by 2 bases; unmatched bases: 5. Germline values: CDR1 LGHNA, CDR2 YNFKEQ. CDR3 loop: CASSQGLAGGGYTDTQYF. The CDR3 DNA reads TGTGCCAGCAGCCAAGGACTAGCGGGAGGGGGCTACACAGATACGCAGTATTTT.

The chain carries TRBV25-1 and TRBJ1-5; D ambiguous. Germline V CDR1 and CDR2: MGHDK, SYGVNS. The CDR3 is made up of 14 amino acids. Trimming removed 2 bases at V and 1 base at J, with 6 bases between. CDR3 amino acids: CASSEVGSNQPQHF. In nucleotides, the CDR3 is TGTGCCAGCAGTGAAGTTGGCAGCAATCAGCCCCAGCATTTT.

The chain couples TRBV5-4 to TRBJ2-7; 14 bases line up with TRBD2. The CDR3 spans 16 residues. The J segment lost 4 bases and the V segment lost 4 bases, leaving 7 bases of the junction unmatched. The germline V gene has CDR1 SGHNT and CDR2 YYREEE (reference sequence). CDR3 loop: CASSPGTSGGKYEQYF. CDR3 DNA: TGTGCCAGCAGCCCCGGGACTAGCGGGGGAAAATACGAGCAGTACTTC. Looking up the rest from reference TRBV5-4 and TRBJ2-7 gives the full variable domain: ETGVTQSPTHLIKTRGQQVTLRCSSQSGHNTVSWYQQALGQGPQFIFQYYREEENGRGNFPPRFSGLQFPNYSSELNVNALELDDSALYLCASSPGTSGGKYEQYFGPGTRLTVT.

The CDR3 sequence is CASSSPTRAVLNSPLHF. In DNA form, the CDR3 reads TGTGCCAGTAGTAGCCCGACGCGGGCAGTTCTGAATTCACCCCTCCACTTT. This chain connects TRBV19 to TRBJ1-6; D gene unclear. This CDR3 is built from 17 residues. The germline V gene has CDR1 LNHDA and CDR2 SQIVND (reference sequence). V dropped 4 bases and J dropped 7 bases, with 20 bases sitting between them.

V is TRBV4-3 and J is TRBJ2-2; 8 positions match TRBD2. The CDR3 is 15 residues long. Trimming cost V 6 bases and J 5 bases; bases outside gene matches: 8. Looked up from germline, CDR1 is LGHNA and CDR2 is YSLEER. The CDR3 region has the DNA TGCGCCAGCAGGAATCGGGAGGGCGGAACCGGGGAGCTGTTTTTT. Its protein is CASRNREGGTGELFF.

This chain joins TRBV28 and TRBJ1-1; D perhaps matches TRBD1 (5 bases). The V gene's germline CDR1 is MDHEN and CDR2 SYDVKM. The CDR3 runs to 15 residues. The V end was cut by 6 bases, the J end by 3 bases, with 17 bases between. The CDR3: CASRLPRDSHTEAFF. DNA for the CDR3: TGTGCCAGCAGACTTCCCCGGGACTCACACACTGAAGCTTTCTTT.

The V call is TRBV25-1, the J call TRBJ2-7; the match to TRBD1 covers 9 bases. CDR1 and CDR2 from the germline V gene are MGHDK and SYGVNS. This CDR3 comprises 14 residues. Germline trimming cut 6 bases from V and 7 bases from J; bases unmatched to any gene: 10. The CDR3 coding sequence is TGTGCCAGCAGGAAGATACAGGGGGCCGGGGAGCAGTACTTC. As protein: CASRKIQGAGEQYF.

V is TRBV6-1 and J is TRBJ1-1, with unresolved D. The CDR3 sequence is 14 residues long. Germline lookup yields CDR1 MNHNS and CDR2 SASEGT. Trimming shortened V by 5 bases and J by 0 bases, and 10 bases separated the two germline ends. The CDR3 DNA reads as TGTGCCAGCAGTCGGAACAGCCTGAACACTGAAGCTTTCTTT. This translates into CASSRNSLNTEAFF.

This chain joins TRBV7-2 and TRBJ2-3; D might be TRBD2 (6 bases). V lost 2 bases, J lost 4 bases, and 10 bases lay in between. Germline lookup yields CDR1 SGHTA and CDR2 FQGNSA. CDR3 length: 14 amino acids. In nucleotides, the CDR3 is TGTGCCAGCAGCTTACAGGGAGGCCCAGATACGCAGTATTTT. Its translation is CASSLQGGPDTQYF.

The rearrangement joins TRBV15 to TRBJ1-1, with a possible D match to TRBD1 (6 bases). The V end lost 8 bases, the J end lost 0 bases, and 13 bases lay between the germline ends. This CDR3 region has 14 residues. The germline V gene has CDR1 LNHNV and CDR2 YYDKDF (reference sequence). This chain's CDR3 is CATRARGVNTEAFF. For the CDR3, the DNA is TGTGCCACCCGAGCCAGGGGCGTGAACACTGAAGCTTTCTTT.

This clone appeared once. The chain carries TRBV25-1 and TRBJ2-2; TRBD1 matches at 8 bases. V lost 4 bases and J lost 5; bases outside the gene matches: 3. Germline CDR1 reads MGHDK; CDR2 reads SYGVNS. The CDR3 is made up of 14 amino acids. DNA for the CDR3: TGTGCCAGCAGTGGACAGGGGAGAACCGGGGAGCTGTTTTTT. It yields the protein CASSGQGRTGELFF. The whole variable domain, remainder taken from reference TRBV25-1 and TRBJ2-2, is EADIYQTPRYLVIGTGKKITLECSQTMGHDKMYWYQQDPGMELHLIHYSYGVNSTEKGDLSSESTVSRIRTEHFPLTLESARPSHTSQYLCASSGQGRTGELFFGEGSRLTVL.

This rearrangement joins TRBV6-1 to TRBJ1-1; D remains unclear. Germline V gene sequence: CDR1 MNHNS, CDR2 SASEGT. V dropped 8 bases and J dropped 7 bases, with 17 bases sitting between them. CDR3 size: 13 residues. CDR3 in amino acids: CASVLSAGLEAFF. The DNA of the CDR3 is TGTGCCAGCGTCTTGTCGGCAGGCCTTGAAGCTTTCTTT.

The chain combines TRBV4-1 with TRBJ1-5; D is undetermined. CDR1 is MGHRA, CDR2 YSYEKL, per germline. V lost 4 bases and J lost 2, with 12 bases in between. The CDR3 has 15 amino acids. The CDR3 loop is CASSRYRTGNQPQHF. In DNA form, the CDR3 reads TGCGCCAGCAGCCGCTATCGGACTGGCAATCAGCCCCAGCATTTT.

This chain connects TRBV7-8 to TRBJ2-5; 11 bases fit TRBD1. Germline CDR1 reads SGHVS; CDR2 reads FQNEAQ. This CDR3 is built from 15 residues. The V and J ends lost 6 bases and 5 bases, in that order; junction bases with no gene match: 8. This CDR3 reads CASRTSGTGGETQYF. The CDR3 coding sequence is TGTGCCAGCAGAACCTCCGGGACAGGGGGTGAGACCCAGTACTTC.